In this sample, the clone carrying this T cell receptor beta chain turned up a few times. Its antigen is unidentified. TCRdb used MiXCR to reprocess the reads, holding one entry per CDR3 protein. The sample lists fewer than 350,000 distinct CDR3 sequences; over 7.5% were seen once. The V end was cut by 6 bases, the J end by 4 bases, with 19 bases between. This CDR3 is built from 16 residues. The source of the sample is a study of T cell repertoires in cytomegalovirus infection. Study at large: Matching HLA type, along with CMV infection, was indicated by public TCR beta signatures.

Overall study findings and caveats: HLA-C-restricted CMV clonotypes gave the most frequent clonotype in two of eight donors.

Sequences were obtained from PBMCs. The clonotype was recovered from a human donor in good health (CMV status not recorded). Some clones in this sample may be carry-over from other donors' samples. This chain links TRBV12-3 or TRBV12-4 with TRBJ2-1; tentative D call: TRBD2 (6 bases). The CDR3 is CASSRGTSTNYNEQFF. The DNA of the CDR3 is TGTGCCAGCAGCCGCGGGACTTCTACAAATTACAATGAGCAGTTCTTC.